The rows below give T cell receptor beta chains drawn from one sample of a study of T-cell reconstitution after alpha-beta-depleted transplantation in children. TCRdb processed the PCR reads anew with MiXCR; each CDR3 protein has one entry. The sample holds around 490,000 distinct CDR3 sequences; over 9.5% are singletons and the top ten take around 15%. The material was PBMCs, mostly from graft donor cells, obtained 180 days after TCRalphabeta/CD19-depleted stem cell transplant. These receptors came from a female patient aged 2 to 10 who had a stem cell transplant for aplastic anemia, so the T cells may come from the graft donor. Both conserved end residues are part of each CDR3. A D gene is named only where the DNA matches it firmly. Size is omitted from some rows. Given values are once, few, many or a class for expanded clones.

V	D	J	size	DNA	CDR3
TRBV27	.	TRBJ2-1	.	TGTGCCAGCAGTTTATCCCCGGGCGGCGCCTACAATGAGCAGTTCTTC	CASSLSPGGAYNEQFF
TRBV5-1	TRBD1	TRBJ2-2	.	TGCGCCAGCAGCTTGGCGACAGGGGGAATCACCGGGGAGCTGTTTTTT	CASSLATGGITGELFF
TRBV21-1	.	TRBJ2-7	few	TGTGCCAGCAGCAAATTTGGCGGCGAGAGCGACTACGAGCAGTACTTC	CASSKFGGESDYEQYF
TRBV5-1	.	TRBJ2-2	many	TGCGCCAGCAGCTTGGCGGGGGAGCTGTTTTTT	CASSLAGELFF
TRBV21-1	.	TRBJ1-4	.	TGTGCCAGCAGCAACGGATCAACTAATGAAAAACTGTTTTTT	CASSNGSTNEKLFF
TRBV25-1	.	TRBJ1-4	few	TGTGCCAGCAGTGAACAGGGTTTAGAGTATGAAAAACTGTTTTTT	CASSEQGLEYEKLFF
TRBV10-3	.	TRBJ2-3	few	TGTGCCATCAGCGGCCGGAGGTGGCGCGACGCGCAGTATTTT	CAISGRRWRDAQYF
TRBV7-3	.	TRBJ2-5	.	TGTGCCAGCAGCTTAAACGGGCACCGCCAAGAGACCCAGTACTTC	CASSLNGHRQETQYF
TRBV5-1	TRBD1	TRBJ1-1	.	TGCGCCAGCAGCGGGGGACAGGGAAGGGTTGCCACTGAAGCTTTCTTT	CASSGGQGRVATEAFF
TRBV20-1	.	TRBJ2-1	few	TGCAGTGCCCTCATTGGGACTGGGTACAATGAGCAGTTCTTC	CSALIGTGYNEQFF
TRBV4-3	.	TRBJ2-7	few	TGCGCCAGCAGCCAAGATTCCTACGCCGAGCAGTACTTC	CASSQDSYAEQYF
TRBV28	.	TRBJ2-7	few	TGTGCCAGCAGTTGGAGGGGGGTAAGCTCCTACGAGCAGTACTTC	CASSWRGVSSYEQYF
TRBV5-5	.	TRBJ2-5	few	TGTGCCAGCAGCAAAGCCGAGAAGAAACAAGAGACCCAGTACTTC	CASSKAEKKQETQYF
TRBV12-3/TRBV12-4	TRBD2	TRBJ2-7	.	TGTGCCAGCAGTTTAATGGTTCGGGGACTAGCGGGATACGAGCAGTACTTC	CASSLMVRGLAGYEQYF
TRBV6-1	TRBD1	TRBJ2-7	few	TGTGCCAGCAGGACCGACAGGGGGCGCATTTACGAGCAGTACTTC	CASRTDRGRIYEQYF
TRBV4-3	TRBD1	TRBJ2-7	.	TGCGCCAGCAGCCAAGAGTCACAGGGGGCCGACGAGCAGTACTTC	CASSQESQGADEQYF
TRBV5-1	TRBD2	TRBJ2-5	few	TGCGCCAGCAGCCCAGGACTAGCGGGAGGGCCTGGGGAGACCCAGTACTTC	CASSPGLAGGPGETQYF
TRBV11-2	.	TRBJ2-5	.	TGTGCCAGCAGCCCTCTCAGCGGACAAGAGACCCAGTACTTC	CASSPLSGQETQYF
TRBV21-1	.	TRBJ2-1	few	TGTGCCAGCAGAAAGAGCGGGAGGGCTGATGAGCAGTTCTTC	CASRKSGRADEQFF
TRBV20-1	.	TRBJ2-1	few	TGCAGTGCCACCCAGACTAGTCACAATGAGCAGTTCTTC	CSATQTSHNEQFF
TRBV19	TRBD2	TRBJ2-1	few	TGTGCCAGTATACGTAGCGGGGGCCATCAAAATGAGCAGTTCTTC	CASIRSGGHQNEQFF
TRBV12-3/TRBV12-4	TRBD1	TRBJ2-1	.	TGTGCCAGCAGCCGGACAGGGGGCCCGTTCTTC	CASSRTGGPFF
TRBV30	.	TRBJ2-2	.	TGTGCCTGGAGTGCCAGGGTGAACACCGGGGAGCTGTTTTTT	CAWSARVNTGELFF
TRBV7-2	TRBD2	TRBJ2-7	.	TGTGCCAGCAGCCCTGAGATAGCGGGCCATACCTACGAGCAGTACTTC	CASSPEIAGHTYEQYF
TRBV20-1	.	TRBJ2-1	few	TGCAGTGCTAGTCCAGCGGCATCCTACAATGAGCAGTTCTTC	CSASPAASYNEQFF
TRBV24-1	.	TRBJ2-5	.	TGTGCCACCAGTGATTTGGGCGGAGGGCGGGAGACCCAGTACTTC	CATSDLGGGRETQYF
TRBV3-1	TRBD2	TRBJ2-1	many	TGTGCCAGCAGCCAGGGACTAGCTTACAATGAGCAGTTCTTC	CASSQGLAYNEQFF
TRBV20-1	TRBD2	TRBJ2-2	.	TGCAGTGCTAGGTCGGGGACTAGCGGCACCGGGGAGCTGTTTTTT	CSARSGTSGTGELFF
TRBV20-1	.	TRBJ2-7	many	TGCAGTGCTACCGGACAGACCTACGAGCAGTACTTC	CSATGQTYEQYF
TRBV6-5	TRBD2	TRBJ2-1	.	TGTGCCAGCAGTTACCTAGCGGGGCGCCCCGAGCAGTTCTTC	CASSYLAGRPEQFF
TRBV9	.	TRBJ2-5	.	TGTGCCAGCAGCGTAGAGGTAGGGGGAGAGACCCAGTACTTC	CASSVEVGGETQYF
TRBV7-2	.	TRBJ2-7	few	TGTGCCAGCAGCCACCCCACAGGGAAGCACGAGCAGTACTTC	CASSHPTGKHEQYF
TRBV7-2	.	TRBJ1-6	few	TGTGCCAGCAGCGCCCAGCTAAATTCCTATAATTCACCCCTCCACTTT	CASSAQLNSYNSPLHF
TRBV7-9	.	TRBJ1-2	few	TGTGCCAGCAGCTTAGCCTACCTTGGCTACACCTTC	CASSLAYLGYTF
TRBV20-1	TRBD2	TRBJ2-1	few	TGCAGTGCCCCAGGGGCGGGAGGGCAGGAAGTGCAGTTCTTC	CSAPGAGGQEVQFF
TRBV12-3/TRBV12-4	.	TRBJ2-7	many	TGTGCCAGCAGTTTCCGGCCCCAGTCGCAGTACTTC	CASSFRPQSQYF
TRBV29-1	TRBD2	TRBJ2-1	.	TGCAGCGTTGAAGATCTTTGGCTAGCGGGATTCAATGAGCAGTTCTTC	CSVEDLWLAGFNEQFF
TRBV15	TRBD1	TRBJ1-6	.	TGTGCCACCAGCAGAGATCTCCAGGGGGACTCACCCCTCCACTTT	CATSRDLQGDSPLHF
TRBV7-2	TRBD2	TRBJ2-1	few	TGTGCCAGCAGCTTGGTAGCGGGAGTTTTCAATGAGCAGTTCTTC	CASSLVAGVFNEQFF
TRBV4-3	.	TRBJ1-5	.	TGCGCCAGCAGCCAAGATCGCCACCATGGGAATCAGCCCCAGCATTTT	CASSQDRHHGNQPQHF
TRBV29-1	.	TRBJ2-5	many	TGCAGCGTTGAAAGGGGACACCCCGGTGGGACCCAGTACTTC	CSVERGHPGGTQYF
TRBV11-3	TRBD2	TRBJ2-3	.	TGTGCCAGCAGCTCTTCTCGCGGGAGGGCCCCAGATACGCAGTATTTT	CASSSSRGRAPDTQYF
TRBV6-1	.	TRBJ1-6	.	TGTGCCAGCAGTTTGGTAGGGTCACCCCTCCACTTT	CASSLVGSPLHF
TRBV6-4	.	TRBJ2-7	few	TGTGCCAGCAGCCCGTACAGGGACGCGAACGAGCAGTACTTC	CASSPYRDANEQYF
TRBV20-1	TRBD1	TRBJ1-2	.	TGCAGTGCTTGGGACAGGGGCGTCTATGGCTACACCTTC	CSAWDRGVYGYTF